The clone carrying this TCR beta chain was recorded at least ten times. The antigen is undetermined. This entry is derived from a study of identical twins. Study conclusions and caveats: Fewer insertions were carried by abundant cord blood beta clonotypes, but none was seen in memory repertoires.

Template switching added a universal primer site; cDNA carried unique molecular identifiers. MiXCR, applied by TCRdb to the 5' RACE reads, yields one record per CDR3 protein. The table lists 650,000 to 800,000 distinct CDR3 sequences, more than 6.5% of them singletons. The sample was also linked to a second study, of yellow fever vaccine responses in identical twins.

The receptor comes from a woman younger than 30 in good health. Sequencing was done on a sample of PBMCs.

This CDR3 is CASSVGYTSTDTQYF. The CDR3 DNA is TGTGCCAGCAGCGTAGGGTATACCTCCACAGATACGCAGTATTTT. The gene calls are TRBV7-2 and TRBJ2-3, with D unresolved. CDR3 length equals 15 residues. Germline CDR1 SGHTA, CDR2 FQGNSA. Trimming shortened V by 5 bases and J by 2 bases, and 14 bases separated the two germline ends.